One and the same sample provided the 4 T cell receptor beta chains below, sequenced in a study of shared clonotypes between healthy human individuals. Naive CD8 cells lacked CD45RO and underwent positive selection for CCR7, leaving out terminally differentiated effector memory CD45RA+ cells. TCRdb keeps only in-frame clones here, not all; method: immunoSEQ multiplex PCR. Of roughly 2.1 million clones listed, about 92% were seen once; the top ten hold 1.5% to 2%. Sequencing input: naive CD8+ T cells from PBMCs. These receptors were obtained from a man younger than 30 in good health. Some clones in this sample may be carry-over from other donors' samples.

The V call is TRBV11-2, the J call TRBJ2-7; possibly TRBD1 or TRBD2 for D (5 bases each). CDR1 is SGHAT, CDR2 FQNNGV, per germline. V was shortened by 5 bases and J by 5 bases, with 16 bases between the two germline ends. The CDR3 loop spans 14 amino acids. CDR3 protein: CASSGVGRDHEQYF. In DNA form, the CDR3 reads TGTGCCAGCAGCGGGGTGGGCAGGGACCACGAGCAGTACTTC.

The chain couples TRBV7-3 to TRBJ2-3; D not certain. Germline V gene data show CDR1 as SGHTA and CDR2 as FQGTGA. V lost 6 bases and J 1 base, leaving 14 bases between the germline ends. This CDR3 spans 15 amino acids. The CDR3 loop is CASSPGRKRTDTQYF. The CDR3 DNA reads TGTGCCAGCAGTCCAGGACGCAAGCGCACAGATACGCAGTATTTT. Using reference TRBV7-3 and TRBJ2-3 for the parts outside the CDR3, the full variable domain is GAGVSQTPSNKVTEKGKYVELRCDPISGHTALYWYRQSLGQGPEFLIYFQGTGAADDSGLPNDRFFAVRPEGSVSTLKIQRTERGDSAVYLCASSPGRKRTDTQYFGPGTRLTVL.

The chain carries TRBV7-6 and TRBJ1-4, with D uncertain. This CDR3 region has 16 residues. The germline V gene encodes CDR1 SGHVS and CDR2 FNYEAQ. V was clipped by 5 bases and J by 3 bases, with 16 bases between them. The CDR3 region is CASSPLGGVPNEKLFF. CDR3 nucleotides: TGTGCCAGCAGCCCACTGGGTGGGGTTCCTAATGAAAAACTGTTTTTT.

The rearrangement uses TRBV11-2 and TRBJ2-7; no definite D call. Trimming stripped 9 bases from V and 2 bases from J, with 11 bases between. This CDR3 region has 12 residues. Germline assignment: CDR1 SGHAT and CDR2 FQNNGV. CDR3 DNA sequence: TGTGCCAGTTCCAAGCAAGCCTACGAGCAGTACTTC. It specifies CASSKQAYEQYF.